This T cell receptor beta chain emerged from a study of a mutant IDH1 vaccine in newly diagnosed glioma. This clone was counted a single time. Its specificity is not known. Time point specified: week 11, during vaccination. Doses comprised 300 ug of mutant IDH1 20-mer peptide each, plus topical imiquimod. Method: immunoSEQ multiplex PCR; TCRdb's copy keeps in-frame clones and lacks some. Here the sample spans around 62,000 clones, over 75% being singletons. The material sequenced was PBMCs, taken from a glioma patient whose treatment included an IDH1 peptide vaccine. The receptor was isolated from a man aged 35 to 55 with glioma.

This CDR3 reads CASSLRGALNTEAFF. For the CDR3, the DNA is TGTGCCAGCAGCTTACGGGGGGCCCTGAACACTGAAGCTTTCTTT. V is TRBV7-8 and J is TRBJ1-1; perhaps TRBD1 as D (6 bases). The CDR3 has 15 amino acids. Trimming cost V 2 bases and J 0 bases, with 10 bases left between them. Germline assignment: CDR1 SGHVS and CDR2 FQNEAQ.